Listed below are T cell receptor beta chains from one sample, sequenced in a study of blood T cell repertoires in COVID-19. Produced via immunoSEQ multiplex PCR; TCRdb's table is partial and in-frame only. This table holds some 45,000 clones, about 85% found once. The sample taken for sequencing was peripheral blood. Every receptor here comes from a woman older than 75 with acute or convalescent COVID-19. Both conserved end residues are part of each CDR3. D genes are given only for firm matches.

TRBV28 TRBD1 CASLGQGAPEAFF
TRBV27 TRBD2 CASSGLAGGYEQYF
TRBV3-1/TRBV3-2 NA CASSQSGGVLFF
TRBV5-4 TRBD2 CASSSSMASGIDEQFF
TRBV11-2 TRBD1 CASSLLGDRGLSELFF
TRBV19 NA CASMGGWGPNNQPQHF
TRBV19 TRBD1 CASRQGHNYGYTF
TRBV5-1 TRBD2 CASSLAASGSTDTQYF
TRBV19 NA CASSIEWGRGAGELFF
TRBV25-1 TRBD1 CASSQPGTAGNTIYF
TRBV19 TRBD1 CASSKTGGRVTGELFF
TRBV5-6 NA CASSLAFGGDQPQHF
TRBV2 TRBD2 CASRDPSGSSYNEQFF
TRBV18 TRBD1 CASSLNSGTGDGYTF
TRBV25-1 TRBD2 CASSEASGGGYEQYF
TRBV2 NA CASSKFRDENIQYF
TRBV5-6 NA CASSLARALNTGELFF
TRBV4-1 NA CASSQDRTVYGYTF
TRBV6-2/TRBV6-3 NA CASSYGGGPRDEAFF
TRBV6-5 NA CASSYPTGVAFF
TRBV7-9 NA CASSLVGLETQYF
TRBV5-1 NA CASSGAVSSYNEQFF
TRBV7-9 NA CASSRPGWANTEAFF
TRBV5-4 NA CASSHGSRDTGELFF
TRBV11-2 NA CASSPTGNQPQHF
TRBV14 NA CASSQDWGGPNNEQFF